Listed below are T cell receptor beta chains from one sample, sequenced in a study of breast tumors, draining lymph nodes, adjacent tissues. Using its own MiXCR run on the multiplex PCR reads, TCRdb lists one record per CDR3 protein. Here the sample spans 200,000 to 250,000 distinct CDR3 sequences, under 40% being singletons. Material: axillary lymph node tissue. The receptors here all came from a female donor with breast cancer. Some clones in this sample may be carry-over from other donors' samples. Each CDR3 is given with its conserved first and last residue. The D gene is left open where the match is weak. Part of the rows lack a size; the others show once, few, many or a class for expanded clones.

D gene: TRBD2; clone size: once; V gene: TRBV7-9; J gene: TRBJ2-5; CDR3 protein: CASTDLREVKETQYF; CDR3 DNA: TGTGCCAGCACTGATCTACGGGAGGTCAAAGAGACCCAGTACTTC
D gene: -; clone size: many; V gene: TRBV19; J gene: TRBJ1-5; CDR3 protein: CASSKGLSNQPQHF; CDR3 DNA: TGTGCCAGTAGTAAGGGCCTATCAAATCAGCCCCAGCATTTT
D gene: TRBD2; clone size: -; V gene: TRBV5-4; J gene: TRBJ2-3; CDR3 protein: CASNLRTSGGGEQYF; CDR3 DNA: TGTGCCAGCAATCTGCGGACTAGCGGGGGGGGTGAGCAGTATTTT
D gene: -; clone size: -; V gene: TRBV6-6; J gene: TRBJ1-1; CDR3 protein: CASSYETGTRTEAFF; CDR3 DNA: TGTGCCAGCAGTTACGAAACAGGGACGAGGACTGAAGCTTTCTTT
D gene: -; clone size: many; V gene: TRBV7-3; J gene: TRBJ2-1; CDR3 protein: CASSFSGPAYNEQFF; CDR3 DNA: TGTGCCAGCAGCTTTAGCGGACCTGCCTACAATGAGCAGTTCTTC
D gene: TRBD2; clone size: many; V gene: TRBV5-1; J gene: TRBJ2-3; CDR3 protein: CASSPRTSASDTQYF; CDR3 DNA: TGCGCCAGCAGCCCCAGGACTAGCGCCTCAGATACGCAGTATTTT
D gene: -; clone size: -; V gene: TRBV5-6; J gene: TRBJ2-7; CDR3 protein: CASSFWVMGSEQYF; CDR3 DNA: TGTGCCAGCAGCTTTTGGGTCATGGGATCCGAGCAGTACTTC
D gene: TRBD2; clone size: many; V gene: TRBV19; J gene: TRBJ2-7; CDR3 protein: CASSSLAAYEQYF; CDR3 DNA: TGTGCCAGTAGTTCCCTAGCGGCCTACGAGCAGTACTTC
D gene: TRBD2; clone size: once; V gene: TRBV15; J gene: TRBJ2-5; CDR3 protein: CATSRDRGLAGGETQYF; CDR3 DNA: TGTGCCACCAGCAGAGATAGGGGACTAGCGGGAGGAGAGACCCAGTACTTC
D gene: -; clone size: many; V gene: TRBV5-6; J gene: TRBJ2-3; CDR3 protein: CASTRDPRHTDTQYF; CDR3 DNA: TGTGCCAGCACCCGGGACCCCCGCCACACAGATACGCAGTATTTT
D gene: TRBD2; clone size: many; V gene: TRBV2; J gene: TRBJ2-1; CDR3 protein: CASRGTSGGAPEQFF; CDR3 DNA: TGTGCCAGCAGGGGGACTAGCGGGGGGGCTCCTGAGCAGTTCTTC
D gene: -; clone size: once; V gene: TRBV5-6; J gene: TRBJ1-1; CDR3 protein: CASSLGGNEGLEAFF; CDR3 DNA: TGTGCCAGCAGCTTGGGGGGTAATGAGGGCTTGGAAGCTTTCTTT
D gene: -; clone size: -; V gene: TRBV28; J gene: TRBJ2-5; CDR3 protein: CASSPLATRAQYF; CDR3 DNA: TGTGCCAGCAGTCCCCTTGCAACGAGGGCCCAGTACTTC
D gene: -; clone size: many; V gene: TRBV24-1; J gene: TRBJ2-2; CDR3 protein: CATSGPGAGELFF; CDR3 DNA: TGTGCCACCAGTGGTCCAGGGGCCGGGGAGCTGTTTTTT
D gene: -; clone size: few; V gene: TRBV6-1; J gene: TRBJ2-1; CDR3 protein: CASRHTRVNEQFF; CDR3 DNA: TGTGCCAGCAGGCACACGCGGGTTAATGAGCAGTTCTTC
D gene: -; clone size: many; V gene: TRBV20-1; J gene: TRBJ2-7; CDR3 protein: CSARESRGPYEQYF; CDR3 DNA: TGCAGTGCTAGAGAGTCGCGGGGGCCCTACGAGCAGTACTTC
D gene: -; clone size: many; V gene: TRBV7-9; J gene: TRBJ2-1; CDR3 protein: CASSLYGERGYNEQFF; CDR3 DNA: TGTGCCAGCAGCTTGTACGGGGAACGGGGCTACAATGAGCAGTTCTTC
D gene: TRBD1; clone size: few; V gene: TRBV18; J gene: TRBJ1-4; CDR3 protein: CASSKQGATNEKLFF; CDR3 DNA: TGTGCCAGCTCAAAACAGGGGGCGACTAATGAAAAACTGTTTTTT
D gene: -; clone size: -; V gene: TRBV6-2/TRBV6-3; J gene: TRBJ2-5; CDR3 protein: CASSHSAAGETQYF; CDR3 DNA: TGTGCCAGCAGTCACTCGGCGGCGGGGGAGACCCAGTACTTC
D gene: -; clone size: many; V gene: TRBV4-3; J gene: TRBJ1-3; CDR3 protein: CASSQAGGAGNTIYF; CDR3 DNA: TGCGCCAGCAGCCAAGCGGGTGGAGCTGGAAACACCATATATTTT
D gene: TRBD2; clone size: few; V gene: TRBV7-3; J gene: TRBJ2-7; CDR3 protein: CASSYTRTSGYEQYF; CDR3 DNA: TGTGCCAGCAGTTACACCCGGACTAGCGGCTACGAGCAGTACTTC
D gene: -; clone size: many; V gene: TRBV20-1; J gene: TRBJ1-2; CDR3 protein: CSAREVGFNYGYTF; CDR3 DNA: TGCAGTGCTAGAGAAGTCGGATTTAACTATGGCTACACCTTC
D gene: -; clone size: -; V gene: TRBV20-1; J gene: TRBJ2-4; CDR3 protein: CSASQGRLITKNIQYF; CDR3 DNA: TGCAGTGCTAGCCAAGGGAGGCTGATAACCAAAAACATTCAGTACTTC
D gene: TRBD2; clone size: -; V gene: TRBV7-6; J gene: TRBJ2-1; CDR3 protein: CASSLFAGANEQFF; CDR3 DNA: TGTGCCAGCAGCTTATTTGCGGGAGCGAATGAGCAGTTCTTC
D gene: TRBD2; clone size: many; V gene: TRBV7-2; J gene: TRBJ2-3; CDR3 protein: CASSLGGGRGLGTQYF; CDR3 DNA: TGTGCCAGCAGCTTAGGGGGCGGGAGGGGTTTGGGTACGCAGTATTTT
D gene: -; clone size: -; V gene: TRBV18; J gene: TRBJ2-3; CDR3 protein: CASSPGLGTDTQYF; CDR3 DNA: TGTGCCAGCTCACCTGGGTTGGGCACAGATACGCAGTATTTT
D gene: TRBD1; clone size: many; V gene: TRBV5-1; J gene: TRBJ2-3; CDR3 protein: CASSPGGRGRADTQYF; CDR3 DNA: TGCGCCAGCAGCCCTGGAGGCAGGGGGCGGGCAGATACGCAGTATTTT
D gene: -; clone size: many; V gene: TRBV2; J gene: TRBJ2-7; CDR3 protein: CASSVEGPYEQYF; CDR3 DNA: TGTGCCAGCAGTGTGGAGGGGCCCTACGAGCAGTACTTC
D gene: -; clone size: many; V gene: TRBV11-3; J gene: TRBJ1-4; CDR3 protein: CASSPRARDEKLFF; CDR3 DNA: TGTGCCAGCAGCCCCCGTGCGAGGGATGAAAAACTGTTTTTT
D gene: TRBD1; clone size: -; V gene: TRBV7-9; J gene: TRBJ2-3; CDR3 protein: CASSLQTGGRTDTQYF; CDR3 DNA: TGTGCCAGCAGCTTACAGACAGGGGGTCGCACAGATACGCAGTATTTT
D gene: -; clone size: once; V gene: TRBV7-6; J gene: TRBJ2-6; CDR3 protein: CASSEREHSGANVLTF; CDR3 DNA: TGTGCCAGCAGCGAACGGGAGCACTCTGGGGCCAACGTCCTGACTTTC
D gene: TRBD1; clone size: -; V gene: TRBV7-9; J gene: TRBJ2-7; CDR3 protein: CASSLAGPGRGPDEQYF; CDR3 DNA: TGTGCCAGCAGCTTAGCAGGACCGGGCAGGGGGCCTGACGAGCAGTACTTC
D gene: -; clone size: many; V gene: TRBV11-3; J gene: TRBJ2-3; CDR3 protein: CASSREGGESDTQYF; CDR3 DNA: TGTGCCAGCAGCCGCGAGGGGGGAGAGTCAGATACGCAGTATTTT
D gene: TRBD1; clone size: few; V gene: TRBV12-5; J gene: TRBJ2-7; CDR3 protein: CASGFGPGQGGYEQYF; CDR3 DNA: TGTGCTAGTGGTTTCGGACCGGGACAGGGAGGGTACGAGCAGTACTTC
D gene: -; clone size: many; V gene: TRBV5-4; J gene: TRBJ1-2; CDR3 protein: CASSLDSWGYTF; CDR3 DNA: TGTGCCAGCAGCTTGGACAGCTGGGGCTACACCTTC
D gene: -; clone size: many; V gene: TRBV2; J gene: TRBJ1-2; CDR3 protein: CASSEPQGQSPGGYTF; CDR3 DNA: TGTGCCAGCAGTGAACCACAGGGCCAGTCTCCAGGTGGCTACACCTTC
D gene: TRBD1; clone size: -; V gene: TRBV7-9; J gene: TRBJ2-3; CDR3 protein: CASSSGQWTDTQYF; CDR3 DNA: TGTGCCAGCAGCTCGGGACAGTGGACAGATACGCAGTATTTT
D gene: -; clone size: few; V gene: TRBV20-1; J gene: TRBJ2-7; CDR3 protein: CSVTQGLSYAQYF; CDR3 DNA: TGCAGTGTTACCCAGGGGCTGTCCTACGCGCAGTACTTC
D gene: TRBD2; clone size: many; V gene: TRBV5-1; J gene: TRBJ2-2; CDR3 protein: CASSLGLLAGTGELFF; CDR3 DNA: TGCGCCAGCAGCTTGGGGTTGCTAGCGGGCACCGGGGAGCTGTTTTTT
D gene: TRBD1; clone size: -; V gene: TRBV6-1; J gene: TRBJ2-7; CDR3 protein: CASRRWTGPYEQYF; CDR3 DNA: TGTGCCAGCAGGCGATGGACAGGGCCCTACGAGCAGTACTTC
D gene: -; clone size: many; V gene: TRBV5-1; J gene: TRBJ2-5; CDR3 protein: CASSLGGEAVYQETQYF; CDR3 DNA: TGCGCCAGCAGCTTGGGTGGGGAGGCAGTGTACCAAGAGACCCAGTACTTC
D gene: -; clone size: few; V gene: TRBV13; J gene: TRBJ2-6; CDR3 protein: CASNPRIAAGANVLTF; CDR3 DNA: TGTGCCAGCAACCCAAGGATAGCTGCTGGGGCCAACGTCCTGACTTTC
D gene: TRBD1; clone size: many; V gene: TRBV5-1; J gene: TRBJ2-7; CDR3 protein: CASSQGQRSYEQYF; CDR3 DNA: TGCGCCAGCAGCCAGGGACAGCGCTCCTACGAGCAGTACTTC
D gene: -; clone size: few; V gene: TRBV5-5; J gene: TRBJ1-2; CDR3 protein: CASSLEGQSYGYTF; CDR3 DNA: TGTGCCAGCAGCTTGGAGGGACAAAGCTATGGCTACACCTTC
D gene: TRBD1; clone size: many; V gene: TRBV2; J gene: TRBJ1-2; CDR3 protein: CASRTGGDGYGYTF; CDR3 DNA: TGTGCCAGCAGGACAGGGGGTGACGGTTATGGCTACACCTTC
D gene: -; clone size: many; V gene: TRBV12-3/TRBV12-4; J gene: TRBJ2-2; CDR3 protein: CASSAHTGELFF; CDR3 DNA: TGTGCCAGCAGTGCCCACACCGGGGAGCTGTTTTTT
D gene: -; clone size: many; V gene: TRBV11-2; J gene: TRBJ2-3; CDR3 protein: CASSATPRLTDTQYF; CDR3 DNA: TGTGCCAGCAGCGCAACCCCCCGCCTCACAGATACGCAGTATTTT
D gene: -; clone size: many; V gene: TRBV4-2; J gene: TRBJ2-3; CDR3 protein: CASSQDRDTQYF; CDR3 DNA: TGTGCCAGCAGCCAAGACCGCGATACGCAGTATTTT
D gene: -; clone size: many; V gene: TRBV7-2; J gene: TRBJ1-3; CDR3 protein: CASSLKQSGNTIYF; CDR3 DNA: TGTGCCAGCAGCTTAAAACAGTCTGGAAACACCATATATTTT
D gene: TRBD2; clone size: -; V gene: TRBV15; J gene: TRBJ2-1; CDR3 protein: CATSRDPGGGAYNEQFF; CDR3 DNA: TGTGCCACCAGCAGAGATCCGGGAGGGGGGGCTTACAATGAGCAGTTCTTC
D gene: TRBD1; clone size: -; V gene: TRBV14; J gene: TRBJ2-5; CDR3 protein: CASSQDVQGTTQYF; CDR3 DNA: TGTGCCAGCAGCCAAGATGTACAGGGGACGACCCAGTACTTC
D gene: TRBD1; clone size: many; V gene: TRBV11-3; J gene: TRBJ2-6; CDR3 protein: CASSLGYRGYSGANVLTF; CDR3 DNA: TGTGCCAGCAGCTTAGGATACAGGGGCTACTCTGGGGCCAACGTCCTGACTTTC